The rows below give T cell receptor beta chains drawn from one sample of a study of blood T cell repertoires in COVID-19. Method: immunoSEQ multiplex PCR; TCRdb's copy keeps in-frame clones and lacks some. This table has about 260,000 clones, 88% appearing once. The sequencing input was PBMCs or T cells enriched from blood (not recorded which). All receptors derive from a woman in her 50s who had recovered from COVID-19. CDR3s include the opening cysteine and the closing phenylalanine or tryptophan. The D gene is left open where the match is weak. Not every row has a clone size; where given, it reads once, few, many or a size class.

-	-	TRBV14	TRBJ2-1	TGTGCCAGCAGCCCCACCTACAATGAGCAGTTCTTC	CASSPTYNEQFF
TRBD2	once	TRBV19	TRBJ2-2	TGTGCCAGTACCTTCATAACGGGACTAGCGGGATCGGTTACTAACACCGGGGAGCTGTTTTTT	CASTFITGLAGSVTNTGELFF
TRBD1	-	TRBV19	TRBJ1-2	TGTGCCAGTAGTTTTAGACAGGGCCCATCTAACTATGGCTACACCTTC	CASSFRQGPSNYGYTF
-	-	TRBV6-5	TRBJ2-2	TGTGCCAGCAGTTACGGGAGCTTAACCACCGGGGAGCTGTTTTTT	CASSYGSLTTGELFF
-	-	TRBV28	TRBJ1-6	TGTGCCAGCTTCGGCTCCTATAATTCACCCCTCCACTTT	CASFGSYNSPLHF
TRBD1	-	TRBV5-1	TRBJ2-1	TGCGCCAGCAGCCGGTCTCCAGGGGGTGAGCAGTTCTTC	CASSRSPGGEQFF
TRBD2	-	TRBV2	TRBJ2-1	TGTGCCAGCTCTGGGGCTAGCGGGACCGTTAACAATGAGCAGTTCTTC	CASSGASGTVNNEQFF
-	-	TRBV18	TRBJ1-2	TGTGCCAGCTCACCACCGGCTCCGCAAAGGGGATACTATGGCTACACCTTC	CASSPPAPQRGYYGYTF
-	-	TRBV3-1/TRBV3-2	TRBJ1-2	TGTGCCAGCAGCCAAGGACAGTCTGGCTACACCTTC	CASSQGQSGYTF
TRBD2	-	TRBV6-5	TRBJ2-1	TGTGCCAGCATGTCTAGCGGGAGGGAGAATGAGCAGTTCTTC	CASMSSGRENEQFF
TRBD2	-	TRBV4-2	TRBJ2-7	TGTGCCAGCAGCCAAGCTAGCGGGGTTGGGGTATACGAGCAGTACTTC	CASSQASGVGVYEQYF
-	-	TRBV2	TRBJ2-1	TGTGCCAGCAGGAAGGACAGCTCCTACAATGAGCAGTTCTTC	CASRKDSSYNEQFF
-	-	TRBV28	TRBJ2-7	TGTGCCAGCAGCCGTCCCTACGAGCAGTACTTC	CASSRPYEQYF
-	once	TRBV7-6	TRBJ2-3	TGTGCCAGCAGCTTAGATGTAGGGGCAGATACGCAGTATTTT	CASSLDVGADTQYF
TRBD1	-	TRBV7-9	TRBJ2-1	TGTGCCAGCAGGAGCCGGGACAGAGCGTACAATGAGCAGTTCTTC	CASRSRDRAYNEQFF
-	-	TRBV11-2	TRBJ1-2	TGTGCCAGCAGCTCATTTCCCGGGACAACCAATAACTATGGCTACACCTTC	CASSSFPGTTNNYGYTF
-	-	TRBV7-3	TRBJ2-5	TGTGCCAGCAGCCAGGGGGGAAAAGAAGAGACCCAGTACTTC	CASSQGGKEETQYF
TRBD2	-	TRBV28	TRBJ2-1	TGTGCCACCCGACTAGCGGGAGTAGGTGAGCAGTTCTTC	CATRLAGVGEQFF
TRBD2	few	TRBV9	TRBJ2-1	TGTGCCAGCAGTATATCTAGCGGGATCTTTGATGAGCAGTTCTTC	CASSISSGIFDEQFF
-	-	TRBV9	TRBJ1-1	TGTGCCAGCAGCGTAGATTACAGGGCCGCGGCTTTCTTT	CASSVDYRAAAFF
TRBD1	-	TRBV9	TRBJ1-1	TGTGCCAGCAGCGGGGGACAGCAAACCGAAGCTTTCTTT	CASSGGQQTEAFF
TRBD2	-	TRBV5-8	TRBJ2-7	TGTGCCAGCAGCTTAGAGGGAAATGAGCTAGCGGGTTACGAGCAGTACTTC	CASSLEGNELAGYEQYF
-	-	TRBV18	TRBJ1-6	TGTGCCAGCTCAGCTGACAGTAAGAATTCACCCCTCCACTTT	CASSADSKNSPLHF
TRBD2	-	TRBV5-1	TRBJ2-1	TGCGCCAGCAGCTTGTCGCCACTAGCGGGAGATAATGAGCAGTTCTTC	CASSLSPLAGDNEQFF
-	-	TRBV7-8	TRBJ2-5	TGTGCCAGCAGCTTAGCCATGGAGACCCAGTACTTC	CASSLAMETQYF